The 17 T cell receptor beta chains listed next were all sequenced from one sample in a study of blood T cell repertoires in COVID-19. Data came from immunoSEQ multiplex PCR; TCRdb stores just in-frame clones and leaves some out. The sample contains under 300,000 clones, approximately 83% of which appear only once. Sequencing was done on a sample of peripheral blood. The receptors were sampled from a woman in her 70s with acute or convalescent COVID-19.

The chain combines TRBV7-2 with TRBJ2-7, with TRBD2 as a possible D gene (6 bases). Germline V gene sequence: CDR1 SGHTA, CDR2 FQGNSA. This CDR3 is 15 amino acids long. The germline V and J ends were trimmed by 1 base and 2 bases, with 12 bases remaining between them. The CDR3 spells CASSLGPRGTYEQYF. In DNA form, the CDR3 reads TGTGCCAGCAGCTTAGGTCCGCGGGGAACCTACGAGCAGTACTTC.

This clone appeared a single time. J is TRBJ1-2 and V is TRBV19, with 9 bases that match TRBD1. Germline V lookup: CDR1 LNHDA, CDR2 SQIVND (reference sequence). J was trimmed by 8 bases and V by 4 bases; bases with no gene match: 5. CDR3 length: 13 amino acids. The CDR3 is CASSRDRAGGYTF. The DNA for the CDR3 is TGTGCCAGTAGTAGGGACAGGGCGGGAGGCTACACCTTC.

Here the CDR3 DNA reads TGTGCCAGCGGACAGGACAGCAACACTGAAGCTTTCTTT. It is translated as CASGQDSNTEAFF. The chain carries TRBV6-5 and TRBJ1-1, with 7 bases aligning to TRBD1. The length of the CDR3 is 13 residues. V was pared by 8 bases and J by 2 bases, with 5 bases of the junction left unmatched. CDR1 and CDR2 (germline): MNHEY, SVGAGI.

The chain is built from TRBV19 and TRBJ2-7; D not certain. Deletions cut 4 bases from V and 6 bases from J, with 13 bases between. The germline V gene has CDR1 LNHDA and CDR2 SQIVND (reference sequence). The CDR3 is 13 residues long. CDR3 amino acids: CASSKAPLSEQYF. CDR3 nucleotide sequence: TGTGCCAGTAGTAAAGCTCCGCTTAGCGAGCAGTACTTC.

V usage is TRBV10-3 and J usage is TRBJ1-3, with D tentatively TRBD1 (6 bases). Trimming left V 7 bases short and J 8 bases short, with 12 bases between. The CDR3 has 12 amino acids. Looked up from germline, CDR1 is ENHRY and CDR2 is SYGVKD. CDR3 DNA: TGTGCCATCAAGGGGGGGTCGGACACCATATATTTT. Its protein product is CAIKGGSDTIYF.

Notes on this clone: Other DNA sequences in this sample translate to the same CDR3. This chain connects TRBV5-1 to TRBJ2-3, with no clear D. The CDR3 extends over 13 amino acids. The germline CDR1 and CDR2 sequences are SGHRS and YFSETQ. V lost 0 bases and J 0 bases, leaving 2 bases between the germline ends. The CDR3: CASSLASTDTQYF. Written as DNA, the CDR3 is TGCGCCAGCAGCTTGGCTAGCACAGATACGCAGTATTTT.

The rearrangement uses TRBV12-3 or TRBV12-4 and TRBJ2-7, with TRBD1 matching 7 bases. CDR3 length equals 12 residues. V shed 6 bases and J 6 bases; nucleotides not matched to a gene: 5. The DNA for the CDR3 is TGTGCCAGCAGCCCCGACAGGGCCGAGCAGTACTTC. Residues: CASSPDRAEQYF.

The chain combines TRBV7-9 with TRBJ1-3; D gene unclear. Germline lookup yields CDR1 SEHNR and CDR2 FQNEAQ (reference sequence). V lost 5 bases to trimming and J lost 4 bases, with 21 bases between them. The CDR3 extends over 17 amino acids. The CDR3 DNA reads TGTGCCAGCAGCCCCTGGGAGGGCGCAAATAGAGGAAACACCATATATTTT. Translation: CASSPWEGANRGNTIYF.

The chain combines TRBV15 with TRBJ2-7, with D unclear. V was trimmed by 2 bases and J by 3 bases, leaving 11 bases between them. Germline V gives CDR1 LNHNV, CDR2 YYDKDF (reference sequence). The CDR3 totals 14 residues. In DNA form, the CDR3 reads TGTGCCACCAGCAGACTTAAGCGAGACTACGAGCAGTACTTC. Its translation: CATSRLKRDYEQYF.

This sequence joins TRBV7-2 and TRBJ2-1, with TRBD1 identical over 9 bases. Trimming took 6 bases from V and 8 from J; bases not matched to a gene: 11. Germline CDR1 reads SGHTA; CDR2 reads FQGNSA. The CDR3 spans 15 residues. Written as DNA, the CDR3 is TGTGCCAGCAGAACCGGGACAGGGATTTGGTATGAGCAGTTCTTC. Encoded protein: CASRTGTGIWYEQFF.

The V call is TRBV29-1, the J call TRBJ2-2, with 7 nucleotides matching TRBD2. CDR1 and CDR2 from the germline V gene are SQVTM and ANQGSEA. There are 11 residues in the CDR3. The V gene end was trimmed by 6 bases and the J gene end by 9 bases; junction bases not matched to a gene: 4. The CDR3 here is CSVQLARELFF. The CDR3 coding sequence is TGCAGCGTCCAACTAGCGAGGGAGCTGTTTTTT.

This chain uses TRBV10-1 with TRBJ1-1; 7 nucleotides match TRBD1. The CDR3 covers 14 residues. Germline V gene sequence: CDR1 WNHNN, CDR2 SYGVQD (reference sequence). V lost 4 bases to trimming and J lost 0 bases; unmatched junction nucleotides: 2. The DNA for the CDR3 is TGCGCCAGCAGTGCGGGACAGATGAACACTGAAGCTTTCTTT. It encodes CASSAGQMNTEAFF.

V and J are TRBV6-5 and TRBJ2-1; TRBD2 aligns across 10 bases. Trimming at V came to 7 bases and at J to 5 bases, leaving 8 bases not matched to a gene. The CDR3 is 15 amino acids. From germline, CDR1 is MNHEY and CDR2 SVGAGI. The CDR3: CASKPGLAANNEQFF. The DNA for the CDR3 is TGTGCCAGCAAGCCAGGACTAGCGGCTAACAATGAGCAGTTCTTC.

V is TRBV29-1 and J is TRBJ1-2; D unresolved. The CDR3 has 13 residues. Germline assignment: CDR1 SQVTM and CDR2 ANQGSEA. Trimming shortened V by 3 bases and J by 7 bases, and 15 bases separated the two germline ends. The CDR3 reads CSVEEVPSGGYTF. The CDR3 nucleotides read TGCAGCGTTGAGGAGGTTCCATCCGGTGGCTACACCTTC.

The V gene is TRBV7-9, the J gene TRBJ2-1; 7 nucleotides match TRBD2. CDR3 size: 17 residues. V was clipped by 1 base and J by 5 bases; unmatched bases: 11. Germline CDR1 SEHNR, CDR2 FQNEAQ (reference sequence). The CDR3 DNA is TGTGCCAGCAGCTTAGGGGCTGGGGAGGGTGCCAACAATGAGCAGTTCTTC. This sequence encodes CASSLGAGEGANNEQFF.

The V and J genes are TRBV27 and TRBJ1-5; a possible D gene is TRBD1 (5 bases). The germline V gene has CDR1 MNHEY and CDR2 SMNVEV (reference sequence). CDR3 length: 13 amino acids. V was cut by 6 bases and J by 4 bases, with 10 bases left in between. CDR3 bases: TGTGCCAGCAGCCCAGGGTATAATCAGCCCCAGCATTTT. Protein: CASSPGYNQPQHF.

The V gene is TRBV2, the J gene TRBJ1-1, with TRBD1 as a possible D gene (5 bases). Germline V gene sequence: CDR1 SNHLY, CDR2 FYNNEI. CDR3 size: 12 residues. V was clipped by 6 bases and J by 8 bases, with 13 bases between them. In DNA, the CDR3 is TGTGCCAGCAGACAGACTCAGGGAGAAGCTTTCTTT. It codes for CASRQTQGEAFF.